This entry concerns a single TCR beta chain. Its antigen is undetermined. At one end, the junction sequence differs from germline, possibly due to a read error. This entry belongs to a study of T cell repertoires in cytomegalovirus infection. Study-level points and caveats: HLA-C-restricted CMV-specific TCR beta clonotypes were dominant in the ex vivo response.

Per the germline V gene, CDR1 is MGHRA and CDR2 is YSYEKL. The CDR3 sequence is 15 residues long. Via MiXCR, TCRdb re-called the reads, giving one row per CDR3 protein. The data show tens of thousands of distinct CDR3 sequences, with approximately 40% seen just once and more than 80% held by the top ten. The source was CD8+ T cells from cultured PBMCs, collected from culture after CMV antigen stimulation. The chain has TRBV4-1 and TRBJ2-7; either TRBD1 or TRBD2 may supply D (5 bases each). The receptor was derived from a human donor in good health (CMV status not recorded). Some clones in this sample may be carry-over from other donors' samples. The CDR3, as DNA: TGCACCAGCAGCCAAGATTGGGGGTCTGTCTACGAGCAGTACTTC. Translation: CTSSQDWGSVYEQYF.